This entry lists 32 T cell receptor beta chains sequenced from one sample in a study of cytomegalovirus exposure and HLA in healthy donors. PCR amplification relied on 60 Vbeta primers (plus 13 Jbeta primers). Data came from immunoSEQ multiplex PCR; TCRdb stores just in-frame clones and leaves some out. This table has approximately 150,000 clones, about three quarters appearing once. The material sequenced was PBMCs. Every receptor here comes from a woman aged 25 to 39 in good health and CMV-seronegative.

The chain is built from TRBV6-1 and TRBJ2-6; D is uncertain. This CDR3 contains 21 residues. CDR1 MNHNS and CDR2 SASEGT come from the germline V gene. V shed 0 bases and J shed 0 bases, with 21 bases lying between them. This chain's CDR3 is CASSEALPIWSISSGANVLTF. In DNA, the CDR3 is TGTGCCAGCAGTGAAGCGCTTCCGATTTGGTCGATTAGCTCTGGGGCCAACGTCCTGACTTTC.

The chain couples TRBV18 to TRBJ2-7, with 14 bases matching TRBD2. This CDR3 contains 16 residues. Per the germline V gene, CDR1 is KGHSH and CDR2 is LQKENI. After removal of 2 bases from V and 2 bases from J, the junction contained 2 bases not matched to a gene. The CDR3 DNA is TGTGCCAGCTCACCAAGACTAGCGGGAGGGACCTACGAGCAGTACTTC. Protein: CASSPRLAGGTYEQYF.

This chain links TRBV28 with TRBJ2-1; tentative D call: TRBD1 (7 bases). CDR1 and CDR2 (germline): MDHEN, SYDVKM. This CDR3 comprises 16 residues. V lost 6 bases and J 4 bases, leaving 19 bases between the germline ends. CDR3 region: CASSQSSRGVYNEQFF. In nucleotides, the CDR3 is TGTGCCAGCAGCCAATCTTCCAGGGGGGTTTACAATGAGCAGTTCTTC.

V and J are TRBV19 and TRBJ1-5; 10 bases line up with TRBD1. V lost 4 bases, J lost 7 bases, and 4 bases stayed unmatched. Germline CDR1 is LNHDA and CDR2 is SQIVND (reference sequence). The CDR3 covers 14 residues. CDR3 residues: CASSKTGGLQPQHF. The DNA for the CDR3 is TGTGCCAGTAGTAAGACAGGGGGCCTCCAGCCCCAGCATTTT.

This clone has only a few counts. Here the CDR3 reads CASSSLLAGGTDTQYF. CDR3 nucleotides: TGTGCCAGCAGCAGCTTACTAGCGGGGGGCACAGATACGCAGTATTTT. This chain uses TRBV7-9 with TRBJ2-3, with 11 bases aligning to TRBD2. The V gene's germline CDR1 is SEHNR and CDR2 FQNEAQ (reference sequence). V gave up 5 bases and J gave up 1 base; unmatched junction bases: 5. The CDR3 has 16 amino acids.

The rearrangement uses TRBV10-3 and TRBJ1-1; D remains unclear. V lost 11 bases to trimming and J lost 10 bases, with 20 bases between them. This CDR3 contains 12 residues. In germline, CDR1 is ENHRY, CDR2 SYGVKD. The CDR3 loop is CASGLERDGAFF. CDR3 sequence (DNA): TGTGCCTCCGGGCTTGAGAGGGATGGAGCTTTCTTT.

Only one count was recorded for this clone. The chain has TRBV28 and TRBJ2-7, with D possibly being TRBD1 (6 bases). V lost 6 bases and J 2 bases, leaving 11 bases between the germline ends. This CDR3 is built from 13 residues. CDR1 and CDR2 (germline): MDHEN, SYDVKM. As DNA, the CDR3 is TGTGCCAGCAGGGAGACAGGAGCCTACGAGCAGTACTTC. This encodes CASRETGAYEQYF.

The V call is TRBV5-1, the J call TRBJ1-4; 11 nucleotides agree with TRBD1. The germline CDR1 and CDR2 sequences are SGHRS and YFSETQ. The CDR3 length is 15 residues. Trimming cost V 2 bases and J 7 bases; bases outside gene matches: 4. The CDR3 nucleotides are TGCGCCAGCAGCTTACCGGGACAGGGGGGTGAAAAACTGTTTTTT. Its translation is CASSLPGQGGEKLFF.

Here the CDR3 reads CASSQEGGLPPGANVLTF. Here the CDR3 DNA reads TGCGCCAGCAGCCAAGAGGGGGGGCTACCCCCTGGGGCCAACGTCCTGACTTTC. This sequence joins TRBV4-3 and TRBJ2-6, with a tentative D call TRBD2 (7 bases). V lost 0 bases and J 2 bases, leaving 14 bases between the germline ends. The germline CDR1 and CDR2 sequences are LGHNA and YSLEER. This CDR3 is built from 18 residues.

V and J are TRBV28 and TRBJ2-5; 12 bases are a match to TRBD2. This CDR3 region has 17 residues. Per germline, CDR1 MDHEN and CDR2 SYDVKM. Losses at the gene ends were 9 bases for V and 3 bases for J; bases not matched to a gene: 14. CDR3 region: CASRETSGRYVKETQYF. Written as DNA, the CDR3 is TGTGCCAGTCGCGAGACTAGCGGGAGATATGTTAAAGAGACCCAGTACTTC.

The chain employs TRBV19 and TRBJ1-2, with D hard to call. Germline V gives CDR1 LNHDA, CDR2 SQIVND (reference sequence). This CDR3 has 14 amino acids. V dropped 2 bases and J dropped 3 bases, with 10 bases sitting between them. CDR3 sequence: CASSISGGDYGYTF. The CDR3 DNA sequence: TGTGCCAGTAGTATATCGGGCGGGGACTATGGCTACACCTTC.

J is TRBJ1-1 and V is TRBV5-1, with D possibly being TRBD1 (5 bases). Looked up from germline, CDR1 is SGHRS and CDR2 is YFSETQ. This CDR3 comprises 15 residues. Deletions cut 3 bases from V and 0 bases from J, with 12 bases between. CDR3 coding DNA: TGCGCCAGCAGCTCGGCCGGGGGTGTGAACACTGAAGCTTTCTTT. Translation: CASSSAGGVNTEAFF.

This clone has a handful of counts. This chain links TRBV7-2 with TRBJ1-6, with no clear D. This CDR3 spans 11 amino acids. The V end lost 4 bases, the J end lost 13 bases, and 8 bases lay between the germline ends. CDR1 and CDR2 (germline): SGHTA, FQGNSA. The CDR3 spells CASSSTGPLHF. The CDR3 DNA follows: TGTGCCAGCAGCTCGACGGGGCCCCTCCACTTT.

The chain carries TRBV28 and TRBJ1-5, with TRBD1 identical over 7 bases. Trimming at V came to 6 bases and at J to 4 bases, leaving 9 bases not matched to a gene. The CDR3 is 15 amino acids. Germline lookup yields CDR1 MDHEN and CDR2 SYDVKM. Here the CDR3 DNA reads TGTGCCAGCAGCCTGAGGGGGCTAAAAAATCAGCCCCAGCATTTT. Translated: CASSLRGLKNQPQHF.

V and J are TRBV7-9 and TRBJ1-2; D unresolved. The germline CDR1 and CDR2 sequences are SEHNR and FQNEAQ (reference sequence). The V and J ends lost 0 bases and 4 bases respectively, with 12 bases between them. This CDR3 is 15 amino acids long. The CDR3 nucleotides are TGTGCCAGCAGCTTAGCCATGGGAGAGGGCTATGGCTACACCTTC. Translated: CASSLAMGEGYGYTF.

This sequence joins TRBV6-5 and TRBJ2-7; TRBD1 agrees at 7 bases. Germline loops: CDR1 MNHEY, CDR2 SVGAGI. This CDR3 has 15 amino acids. The junction had 9 bases not matched to a gene; V was cut back by 4 bases and J by 3 bases. The DNA for the CDR3 is TGTGCCAGCAGTTCCTACACCGGGACAGACTACGAGCAGTACTTC. Residues: CASSSYTGTDYEQYF.

This chain's CDR3 is CASSYWASTEAFF. The DNA for the CDR3 is TGTGCCAGCAGTTACTGGGCCTCCACTGAAGCTTTCTTT. The chain couples TRBV6-5 to TRBJ1-1; D not certain. The CDR3 is made up of 13 amino acids. The ends were cut back, 1 base at V and 4 bases at J, with 7 bases in the middle. CDR1 is MNHEY and CDR2 is SVGAGI in the germline V gene.

The chain combines TRBV7-3 with TRBJ2-2; 11 nucleotides match TRBD1. Unmatched junction bases numbered 5, after V lost 1 base and J lost 4 bases. CDR3 length: 17 residues. Germline V gives CDR1 SGHTA, CDR2 FQGTGA. This CDR3 reads CASSLNPGQGGTGELFF. CDR3 bases: TGTGCCAGCAGCTTAAACCCGGGACAGGGGGGCACCGGGGAGCTGTTTTTT.

V and J are TRBV27 and TRBJ1-3, with D unclear. This CDR3 has 11 residues. Germline V lookup: CDR1 MNHEY, CDR2 SMNVEV (reference sequence). The germline V and J ends were trimmed by 9 bases and 4 bases, with 7 bases remaining between them. The CDR3 reads CARGSGNTIYF. The CDR3 DNA follows: TGTGCCAGGGGCTCCGGAAACACCATATATTTT.

This clone was counted a few times. The chain's CDR3 is CASSWPYGLAGEETQYF. The CDR3 bases are TGTGCCAGCAGTTGGCCTTATGGACTAGCGGGAGAAGAGACCCAGTACTTC. The chain is built from TRBV28 and TRBJ2-5, with TRBD2 matching 13 bases. The CDR3 sequence is 17 residues long. The germline V gene encodes CDR1 MDHEN and CDR2 SYDVKM. Trimming took 4 bases from V and 3 from J; bases not matched to a gene: 8.

The gene calls are TRBV9 and TRBJ1-2; tentative D call: TRBD1 (5 bases). The V and J ends lost 7 bases and 0 bases respectively, with 13 bases between them. The CDR3 runs 14 residues. Germline CDR1 and CDR2: SGDLS and YYNGEE. CDR3 loop: CASATTGANYGYTF. Written as DNA, the CDR3 is TGTGCCAGCGCTACCACAGGAGCTAACTATGGCTACACCTTC.

The CDR3 bases are TGTGCCTGCTCCGGGTTCTCCTCCTACAATGAGCAGTTCTTC. As protein: CACSGFSSYNEQFF. V and J are TRBV11-2 and TRBJ2-1; D gene unclear. The germline V gene encodes CDR1 SGHAT and CDR2 FQNNGV. V lost 11 bases to trimming and J lost 0 bases, with 14 bases between them. The CDR3 length is 14 residues.

This chain joins TRBV5-1 and TRBJ1-1; 7 positions match TRBD1. The CDR3 loop spans 13 amino acids. V lost 5 bases and J lost 5; bases outside the gene matches: 6. The germline V gene has CDR1 SGHRS and CDR2 YFSETQ. CDR3 nucleotides: TGCGCCAGCAGTTTTTACAGGGGTACTGAAGCTTTCTTT. The encoded protein is CASSFYRGTEAFF.

The chain has TRBV19 and TRBJ2-5; maybe TRBD2 (6 bases). The CDR3 totals 15 residues. From germline, CDR1 is LNHDA and CDR2 SQIVND (reference sequence). With 5 bases removed from V and 9 bases from J, the gap between germline ends came to 22 bases. CDR3: CASSSTGDSDLSQYF. The CDR3 DNA reads as TGTGCCAGTAGTTCAACCGGGGACTCCGATTTATCCCAGTACTTC.

This clone has just one count. The rearrangement uses TRBV9 and TRBJ1-5; possibly TRBD1 for D (5 bases). V lost 3 bases and J 2 bases, leaving 9 bases between the germline ends. CDR3 length: 14 amino acids. In germline, CDR1 is SGDLS, CDR2 YYNGEE. The CDR3 DNA is TGTGCCAGCAGCGCGACAGTTGGCAATCAGCCCCAGCATTTT. Amino acids: CASSATVGNQPQHF.

The chain links TRBV11-2 to TRBJ2-7; D remains unclear. The CDR3 has 13 residues. Trimming took 1 base from V and 3 from J, leaving 7 bases between them. Germline values: CDR1 SGHAT, CDR2 FQNNGV. The CDR3 bases are TGTGCCAGCAGCTTAGGATACAACTACGAGCAGTACTTC. Translated, it gives CASSLGYNYEQYF.

This chain links TRBV6-5 with TRBJ2-7; perhaps TRBD1 as D (6 bases). The germline V gene encodes CDR1 MNHEY and CDR2 SVGAGI. Trimming left V 2 bases short and J 1 base short, with 9 bases between. The CDR3 is 14 amino acids. The CDR3 loop reads CASSYGGQSYEQYF. As DNA, the CDR3 is TGTGCCAGCAGTTACGGGGGCCAGTCCTACGAGCAGTACTTC.

The chain links TRBV28 to TRBJ1-1; unclear D gene. CDR1 is MDHEN, CDR2 SYDVKM, per germline. This CDR3 is 14 amino acids long. V lost 6 bases and J 4 bases, leaving 15 bases between the germline ends. CDR3: CASRYNLRVTEAFF. In DNA, the CDR3 is TGTGCCAGCAGATACAACCTACGGGTCACTGAAGCTTTCTTT.

This clone has more than one count but fewer than ten. J is TRBJ1-2 and V is TRBV2; no firm D call. Germline V gene sequence: CDR1 SNHLY, CDR2 FYNNEI. The CDR3 has 13 amino acids. Trimming stripped 7 bases from V and 12 bases from J, with 21 bases between. The CDR3 DNA sequence: TGTGCCAGCAAAACTTTGCCAGAAAGCGGGAACACCTTC. Translating gives CASKTLPESGNTF. The whole variable domain, remainder taken from reference TRBV2 and TRBJ1-2, is EPEVTQTPSHQVTQMGQEVILRCVPISNHLYFYWYRQILGQKVEFLVSFYNNEISEKSEIFDDQFSVERPDGSNFTLKIRSTKLEDSAMYFCASKTLPESGNTFGSGTRLTVV.

Concerning this clone itself: Different DNA sequences within this sample yield the same CDR3. The chain is built from TRBV4-3 and TRBJ2-2; no reliable D call. CDR3 length: 14 residues. Trimming took 1 base from V and 1 from J, leaving 4 bases between them. Germline V lookup: CDR1 LGHNA, CDR2 YSLEER. The CDR3 reads CASSQAGNTGELFF. The CDR3 nucleotides are TGCGCCAGCAGCCAAGCCGGGAACACCGGGGAGCTGTTTTTT.

The rearrangement joins TRBV7-2 to TRBJ2-1, with D perhaps matching TRBD1 (5 bases). The germline V and J ends were trimmed by 1 base and 4 bases, with 11 bases remaining between them. Germline V gene data show CDR1 as SGHTA and CDR2 as FQGNSA. CDR3 length equals 15 residues. The CDR3 DNA follows: TGTGCCAGCAGCTTAGGGGGCCACCGGTACAATGAGCAGTTCTTC. Residues: CASSLGGHRYNEQFF.

The gene calls are TRBV27 and TRBJ2-2; a weak D match, TRBD1 (5 bases). V gave up 9 bases and J gave up 6 bases, with 14 bases separating them. CDR3 length: 13 amino acids. Germline V lookup: CDR1 MNHEY, CDR2 SMNVEV (reference sequence). The CDR3 sequence is CASAGYRAGELFF. As DNA, the CDR3 is TGTGCCAGTGCAGGGTATCGAGCCGGGGAGCTGTTTTTT.